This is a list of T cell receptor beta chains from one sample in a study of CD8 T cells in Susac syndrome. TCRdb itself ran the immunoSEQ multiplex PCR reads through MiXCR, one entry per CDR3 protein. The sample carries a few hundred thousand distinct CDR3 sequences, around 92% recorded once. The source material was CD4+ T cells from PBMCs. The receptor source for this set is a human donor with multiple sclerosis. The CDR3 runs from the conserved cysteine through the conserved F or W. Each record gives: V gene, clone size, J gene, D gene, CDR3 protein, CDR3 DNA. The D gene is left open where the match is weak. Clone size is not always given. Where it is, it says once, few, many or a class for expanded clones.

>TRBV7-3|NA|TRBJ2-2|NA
CASSFIAPGELFF
TGTGCCAGCAGCTTCATCGCGCCCGGGGAGCTGTTTTTT
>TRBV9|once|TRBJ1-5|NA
CASSVGDIGQPQHF
TGTGCCAGCAGCGTAGGGGACATTGGTCAGCCCCAGCATTTT
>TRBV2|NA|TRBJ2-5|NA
CASNNRETQYF
TGTGCCAGCAACAACAGGGAGACCCAGTACTTC
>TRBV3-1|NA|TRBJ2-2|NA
CASSQNLASDTGELFF
TGTGCCAGCAGCCAAAACTTGGCTAGCGACACCGGGGAGCTGTTTTTT
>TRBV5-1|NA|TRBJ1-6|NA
CASSRQEMSSYNSPLHF
TGCGCCAGCAGTCGACAGGAGATGAGCTCCTATAATTCACCCCTCCACTTT
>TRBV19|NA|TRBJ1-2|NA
CASSINGHENYTF
TGTGCCAGTAGTATCAACGGACACGAGAACTACACCTTC
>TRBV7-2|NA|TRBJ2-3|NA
CASSFRSPPTDTQYF
TGTGCCAGCAGCTTCAGGAGCCCCCCCACAGATACGCAGTATTTT
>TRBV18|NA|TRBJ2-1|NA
CASSPLSEEQFF
TGTGCCAGCTCACCATTGTCGGAGGAGCAGTTCTTC
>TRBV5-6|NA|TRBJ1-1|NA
CASSPIGGTEAFF
TGTGCCAGCAGCCCCATAGGGGGCACTGAAGCTTTCTTT
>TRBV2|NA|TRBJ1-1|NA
CASRGEGRYTEAFF
TGTGCCAGCAGGGGTGAGGGTCGGTACACTGAAGCTTTCTTT
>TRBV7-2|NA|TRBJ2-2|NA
CASSTYAGELFF
TGTGCCAGCAGCACCTATGCCGGGGAGCTGTTTTTT
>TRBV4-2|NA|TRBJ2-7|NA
CASSQDNGAPYEQYF
TGTGCCAGCAGCCAAGATAACGGGGCACCCTACGAGCAGTACTTC
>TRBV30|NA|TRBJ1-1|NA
CAWSVTGGNTEAFF
TGTGCCTGGAGTGTGACAGGAGGCAACACTGAAGCTTTCTTT
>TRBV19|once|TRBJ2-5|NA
CASSNPGTPQETQYF
TGTGCCAGTAGTAACCCGGGGACACCCCAAGAGACCCAGTACTTC
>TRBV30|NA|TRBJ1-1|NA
CAWSKQKYTEAFF
TGTGCCTGGAGTAAACAGAAATACACTGAAGCTTTCTTT
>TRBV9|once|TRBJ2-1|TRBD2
CASSVDPGGPGEQFF
TGTGCCAGCAGCGTAGATCCGGGAGGGCCTGGTGAGCAGTTCTTC
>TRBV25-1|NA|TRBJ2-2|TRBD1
CASRGDRGTGELFF
TGTGCCAGCAGGGGTGACAGGGGGACCGGGGAGCTGTTTTTT
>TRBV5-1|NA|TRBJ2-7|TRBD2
CASSLDYRRERKQYF
TGCGCCAGCAGCTTGGACTACCGGCGGGAGAGGAAGCAGTACTTC
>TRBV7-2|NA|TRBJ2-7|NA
CASSPTHSYEQYF
TGTGCCAGCAGCCCCACTCACTCCTACGAGCAGTACTTC
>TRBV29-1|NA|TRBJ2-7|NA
CSVELTRREQYF
TGCAGCGTTGAATTGACTCGAAGAGAGCAGTACTTC
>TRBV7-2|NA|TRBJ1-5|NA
CASSLYRTDQPQHF
TGTGCCAGCAGCTTATATAGGACAGATCAGCCCCAGCATTTT
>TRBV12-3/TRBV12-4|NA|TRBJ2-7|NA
CASSFIGHYEQYF
TGTGCCAGCAGTTTTATCGGACATTACGAGCAGTACTTC
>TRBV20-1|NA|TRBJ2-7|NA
CSARRSPYEQYF
TGCAGTGCTAGGCGCAGTCCCTACGAGCAGTACTTC
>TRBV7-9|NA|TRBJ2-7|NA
CASSTPGAAEQYF
TGTGCCAGCAGCACACCGGGGGCAGCCGAGCAGTACTTC
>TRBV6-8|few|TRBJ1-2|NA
CASSYRETDGYTF
TGTGCCAGCAGTTACCGAGAGACGGATGGCTACACCTTC
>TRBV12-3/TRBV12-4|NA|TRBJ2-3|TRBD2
CASSLSARGGLDTQYF
TGTGCCAGCAGTCTCTCGGCGCGGGGGGGCTTGGATACGCAGTATTTT
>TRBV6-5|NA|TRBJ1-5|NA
CASSSGRENQPQHF
TGTGCCAGCAGTTCGGGACGGGAAAATCAGCCCCAGCATTTT
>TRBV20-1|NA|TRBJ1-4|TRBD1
CSATGQVGNEKLFF
TGCAGTGCTACGGGACAGGTTGGGAATGAAAAACTGTTTTTT
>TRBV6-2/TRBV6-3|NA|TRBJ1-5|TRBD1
CASSDHRGPLEAQHF
TGTGCCAGCAGTGATCACAGGGGGCCCTTGGAAGCCCAGCATTTT
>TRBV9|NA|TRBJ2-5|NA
CASSVEGSETQYF
TGTGCCAGCAGCGTAGAGGGGTCGGAGACCCAGTACTTC
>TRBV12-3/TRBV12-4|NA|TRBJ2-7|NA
CASSFGAGVEQYF
TGTGCCAGCAGTTTTGGCGCAGGGGTCGAGCAGTACTTC
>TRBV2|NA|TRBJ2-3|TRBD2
CASRGLYSTDTQYF
TGTGCCAGCAGGGGACTATATAGCACAGATACGCAGTATTTT
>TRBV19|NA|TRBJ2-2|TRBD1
CASSPGQGDSTGELFF
TGTGCCAGTAGTCCCGGACAGGGGGACTCGACCGGGGAGCTGTTTTTT
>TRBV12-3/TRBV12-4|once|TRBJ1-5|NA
CASRLGTADNQPQHF
TGTGCCAGCAGACTAGGGACGGCGGATAATCAGCCCCAGCATTTT
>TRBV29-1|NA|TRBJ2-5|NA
CSVDPGGGKTQYF
TGCAGCGTTGATCCCGGGGGCGGTAAGACCCAGTACTTC
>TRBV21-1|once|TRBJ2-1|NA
CASVRDRNEQFF
TGTGCCAGTGTCCGGGACAGGAATGAGCAGTTCTTC
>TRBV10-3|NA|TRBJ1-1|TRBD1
CAISSQGRDTEAFF
TGTGCCATCAGCTCACAGGGGCGCGACACTGAAGCTTTCTTT
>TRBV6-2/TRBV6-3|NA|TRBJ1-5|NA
CASSLGGQPQHF
TGTGCCAGCAGTTTGGGGGGCCAGCCCCAGCATTTT
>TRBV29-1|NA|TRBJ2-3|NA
CSVETGGTDTQYF
TGCAGCGTTGAGACGGGGGGCACGGATACGCAGTATTTT
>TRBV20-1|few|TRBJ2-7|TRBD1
CSASQSGTGRYEQYF
TGCAGTGCTAGTCAGTCCGGGACAGGACGCTACGAGCAGTACTTC
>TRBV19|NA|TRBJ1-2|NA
CASSILSGNSYGYTF
TGTGCCAGTAGTATCCTCTCAGGGAACAGCTATGGCTACACCTTC
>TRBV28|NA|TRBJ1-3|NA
CASGIRGTGNTIYF
TGTGCCAGCGGGATCAGGGGCACTGGAAACACCATATATTTT
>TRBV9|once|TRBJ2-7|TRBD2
CASSGLGTSGLMQYF
TGTGCCAGCAGCGGCCTCGGGACTAGCGGTTTGATGCAGTACTTC
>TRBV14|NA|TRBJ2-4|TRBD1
CASSQFLSPGQGNIQYF
TGTGCCAGCAGCCAATTCCTATCCCCGGGACAGGGGAACATTCAGTACTTC
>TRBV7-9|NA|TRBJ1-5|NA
CASSFQANQPQHF
TGTGCCAGCAGCTTCCAGGCAAATCAGCCCCAGCATTTT
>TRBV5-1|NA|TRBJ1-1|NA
CASSWAGGSSAEAFF
TGCGCCAGCAGCTGGGCGGGAGGGTCGAGCGCTGAAGCTTTCTTT
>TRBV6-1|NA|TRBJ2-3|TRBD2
CASTERGGQSTDTQYF
TGTGCCAGTACCGAGCGGGGGGGCCAAAGCACAGATACGCAGTATTTT
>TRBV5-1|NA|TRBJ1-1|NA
CASSVGPPGAEAFF
TGCGCCAGCAGCGTGGGACCCCCGGGGGCTGAAGCTTTCTTT
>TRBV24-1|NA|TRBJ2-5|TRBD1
CATSETGEAETQYF
TGTGCCACCAGCGAGACAGGGGAGGCAGAGACCCAGTACTTC